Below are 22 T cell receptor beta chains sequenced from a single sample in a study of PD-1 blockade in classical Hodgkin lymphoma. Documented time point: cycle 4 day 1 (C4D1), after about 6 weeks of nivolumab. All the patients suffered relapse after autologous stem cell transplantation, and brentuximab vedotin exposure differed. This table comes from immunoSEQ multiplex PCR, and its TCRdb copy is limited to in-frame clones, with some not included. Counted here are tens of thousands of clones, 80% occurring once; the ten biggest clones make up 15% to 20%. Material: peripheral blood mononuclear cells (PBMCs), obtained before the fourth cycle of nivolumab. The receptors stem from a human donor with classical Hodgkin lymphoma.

The CDR3 reads CASSGIGGGNTIYF. DNA of the CDR3: TGTGCCAGCAGTGGCATCGGAGGAGGAAACACCATATATTTT. The V call is TRBV2, the J call TRBJ1-3; D is ambiguous. The CDR3 contains 14 residues. V lost 4 bases to trimming and J lost 4 bases, with 11 bases between them. Per germline, CDR1 SNHLY and CDR2 FYNNEI.

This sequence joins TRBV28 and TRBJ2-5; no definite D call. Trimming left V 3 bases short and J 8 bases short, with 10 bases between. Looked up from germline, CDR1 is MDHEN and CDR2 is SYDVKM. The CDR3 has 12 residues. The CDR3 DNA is TGTGCCAGCAGTTTCCCCTTCGGCACCCAGTACTTC. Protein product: CASSFPFGTQYF. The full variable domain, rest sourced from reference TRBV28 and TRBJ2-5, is DVKVTQSSRYLVKRTGEKVFLECVQDMDHENMFWYRQDPGLGLRLIYFSYDVKMKEKGDIPEGYSVSREKKERFSLILESASTNQTSMYLCASSFPFGTQYFGPGTRLLVL.

The CDR3 nucleotides read TGCGCCAGCAGCTTCGGAGCGGGAGATACCAATGAGCAGTTCTTC. Protein product: CASSFGAGDTNEQFF. The V and J genes are TRBV5-1 and TRBJ2-1; TRBD2 matches at 8 bases. The ends lost 2 bases at V and 6 bases at J; junction bases unmatched: 7. This CDR3 has 15 residues. Germline loops: CDR1 SGHRS, CDR2 YFSETQ.

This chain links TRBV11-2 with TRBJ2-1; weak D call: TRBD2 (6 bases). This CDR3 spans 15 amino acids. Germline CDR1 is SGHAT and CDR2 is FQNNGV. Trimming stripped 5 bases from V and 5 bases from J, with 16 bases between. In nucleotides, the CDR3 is TGTGCCAGCAGCCCCTCGGGCGGGATGAACAATGAGCAGTTCTTC. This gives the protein CASSPSGGMNNEQFF. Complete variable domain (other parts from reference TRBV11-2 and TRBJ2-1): EAGVAQSPRYKIIEKRQSVAFWCNPISGHATLYWYQQILGQGPKLLIQFQNNGVVDDSQLPKDRFSAERLKGVDSTLKIQPAKLEDSAVYLCASSPSGGMNNEQFFGPGTRLTVL.

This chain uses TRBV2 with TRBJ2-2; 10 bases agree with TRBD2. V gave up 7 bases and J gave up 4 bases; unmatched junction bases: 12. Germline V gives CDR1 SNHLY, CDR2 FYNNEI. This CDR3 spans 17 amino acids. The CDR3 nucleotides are TGTGCCAGCACGGGTAACCTAGCGGGAGTTGGCACCGGGGAGCTGTTTTTT. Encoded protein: CASTGNLAGVGTGELFF.

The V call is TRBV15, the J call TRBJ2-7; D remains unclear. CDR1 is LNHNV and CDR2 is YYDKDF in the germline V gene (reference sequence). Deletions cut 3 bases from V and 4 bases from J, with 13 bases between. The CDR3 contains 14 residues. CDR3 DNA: TGTGCCACCAGCAGGGGCACGGACGCTTACGAGCAGTACTTC. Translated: CATSRGTDAYEQYF.

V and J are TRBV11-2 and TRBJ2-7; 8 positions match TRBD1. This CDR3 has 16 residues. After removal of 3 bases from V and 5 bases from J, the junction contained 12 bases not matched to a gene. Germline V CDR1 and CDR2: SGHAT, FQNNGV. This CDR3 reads CASSFGGRGRADEQYF. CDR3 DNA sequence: TGTGCCAGCAGCTTTGGGGGCAGGGGGCGTGCGGACGAGCAGTACTTC.

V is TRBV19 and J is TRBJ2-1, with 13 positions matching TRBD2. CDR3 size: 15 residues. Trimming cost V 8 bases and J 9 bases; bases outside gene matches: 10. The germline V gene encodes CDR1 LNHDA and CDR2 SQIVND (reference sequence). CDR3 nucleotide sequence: TGTGCCAGTTTCGGACTAGCGGGAGCACGAAGTGAGCAGTTCTTC. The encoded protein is CASFGLAGARSEQFF. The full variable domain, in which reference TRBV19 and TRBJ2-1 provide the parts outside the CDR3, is DGGITQSPKYLFRKEGQNVTLSCEQNLNHDAMYWYRQDPGQGLRLIYYSQIVNDFQKGDIAEGYSVSREKKESFPLTVTSAQKNPTAFYLCASFGLAGARSEQFFGPGTRLTVL.

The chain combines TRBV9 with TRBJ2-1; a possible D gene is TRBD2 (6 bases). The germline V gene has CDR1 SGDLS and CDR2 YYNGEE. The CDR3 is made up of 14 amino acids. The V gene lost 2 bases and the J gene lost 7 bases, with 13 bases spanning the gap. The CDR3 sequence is CASSVGGGANEQFF. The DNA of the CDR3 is TGTGCCAGCAGCGTGGGAGGAGGGGCGAATGAGCAGTTCTTC.

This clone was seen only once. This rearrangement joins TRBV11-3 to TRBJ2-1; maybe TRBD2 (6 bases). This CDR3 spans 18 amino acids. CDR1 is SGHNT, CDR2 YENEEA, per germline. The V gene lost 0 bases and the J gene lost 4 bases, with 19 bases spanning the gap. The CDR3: CASSLDAPGSGPYNEQFF. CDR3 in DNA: TGTGCCAGCAGCTTAGATGCCCCCGGTAGCGGCCCTTACAATGAGCAGTTCTTC.

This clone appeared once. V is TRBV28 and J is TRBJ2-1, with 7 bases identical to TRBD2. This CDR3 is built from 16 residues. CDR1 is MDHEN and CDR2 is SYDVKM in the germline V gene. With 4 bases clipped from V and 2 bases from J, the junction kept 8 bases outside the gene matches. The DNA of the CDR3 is TGTGCCAGCAGTTGGGTCGGCGGGAGTCCCTACAATGAGCAGTTCTTC. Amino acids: CASSWVGGSPYNEQFF.

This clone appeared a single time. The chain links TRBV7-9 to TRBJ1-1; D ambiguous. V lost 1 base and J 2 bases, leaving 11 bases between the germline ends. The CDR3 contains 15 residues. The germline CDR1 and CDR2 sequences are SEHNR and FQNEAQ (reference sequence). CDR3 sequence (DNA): TGTGCCAGCAGCTTAGTCCCCCAGAAAAACACTGAAGCTTTCTTT. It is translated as CASSLVPQKNTEAFF.

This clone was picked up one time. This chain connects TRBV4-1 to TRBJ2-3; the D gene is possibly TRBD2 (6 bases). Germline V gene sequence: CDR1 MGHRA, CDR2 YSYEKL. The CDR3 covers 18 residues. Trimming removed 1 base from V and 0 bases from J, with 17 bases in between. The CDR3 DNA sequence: TGCGCCAGCAGCCAAGTGAGGAATACCGCGGGAAGCACAGATACGCAGTATTTT. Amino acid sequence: CASSQVRNTAGSTDTQYF.

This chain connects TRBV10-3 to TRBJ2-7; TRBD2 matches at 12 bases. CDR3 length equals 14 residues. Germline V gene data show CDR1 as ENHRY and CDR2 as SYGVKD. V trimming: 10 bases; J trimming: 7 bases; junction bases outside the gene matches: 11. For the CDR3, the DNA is TGTGCCACGAGTCTAGCGGGAGGGCCGAAAGAGCAGTACTTC. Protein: CATSLAGGPKEQYF.

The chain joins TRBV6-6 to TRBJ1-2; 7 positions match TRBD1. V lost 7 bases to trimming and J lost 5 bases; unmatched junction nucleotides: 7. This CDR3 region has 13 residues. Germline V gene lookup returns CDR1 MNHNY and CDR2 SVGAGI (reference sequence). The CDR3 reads CASTKQGIYGYTF. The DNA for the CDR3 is TGTGCCAGCACTAAACAGGGGATATATGGCTACACCTTC.

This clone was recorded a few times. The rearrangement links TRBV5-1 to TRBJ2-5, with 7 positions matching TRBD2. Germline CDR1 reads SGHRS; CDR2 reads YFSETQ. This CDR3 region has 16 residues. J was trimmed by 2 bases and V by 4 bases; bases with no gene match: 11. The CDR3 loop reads CASSKTSDSPQETQYF. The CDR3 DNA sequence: TGCGCCAGCAGCAAAACTAGCGACAGCCCACAAGAGACCCAGTACTTC.

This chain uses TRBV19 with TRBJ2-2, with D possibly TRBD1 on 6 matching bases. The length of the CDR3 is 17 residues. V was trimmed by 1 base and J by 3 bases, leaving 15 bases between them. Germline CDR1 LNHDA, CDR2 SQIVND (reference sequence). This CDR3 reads CASSIVAQGFYTGELFF. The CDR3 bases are TGTGCCAGTAGTATAGTCGCACAGGGATTTTACACCGGGGAGCTGTTTTTT.

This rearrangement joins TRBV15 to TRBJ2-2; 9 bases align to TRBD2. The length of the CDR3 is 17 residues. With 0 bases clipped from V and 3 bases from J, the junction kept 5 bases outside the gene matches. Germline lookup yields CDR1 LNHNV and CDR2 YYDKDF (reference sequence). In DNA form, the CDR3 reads TGTGCCACCAGCAGAGATATTGGCGGGAGGGACACCGGGGAGCTGTTTTTT. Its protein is CATSRDIGGRDTGELFF.

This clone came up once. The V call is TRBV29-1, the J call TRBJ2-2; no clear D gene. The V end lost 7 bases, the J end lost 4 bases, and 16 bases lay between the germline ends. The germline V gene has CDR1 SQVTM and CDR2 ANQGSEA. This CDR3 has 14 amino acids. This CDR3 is CSAKIVSGTGELFF. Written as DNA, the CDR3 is TGCAGCGCCAAGATTGTATCAGGCACCGGGGAGCTGTTTTTT.

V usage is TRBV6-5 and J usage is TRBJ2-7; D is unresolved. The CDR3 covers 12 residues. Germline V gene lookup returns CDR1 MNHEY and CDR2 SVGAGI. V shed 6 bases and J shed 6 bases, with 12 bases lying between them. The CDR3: CASSRPTAEQYF. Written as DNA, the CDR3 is TGTGCCAGCAGCCGCCCCACCGCCGAGCAGTACTTC.

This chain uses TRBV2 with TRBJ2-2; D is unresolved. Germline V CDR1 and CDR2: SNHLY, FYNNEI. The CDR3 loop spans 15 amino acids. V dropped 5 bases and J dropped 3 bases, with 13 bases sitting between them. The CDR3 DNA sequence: TGTGCCAGCAGTCACCCCTTTCCGGACACCGGGGAGCTGTTTTTT. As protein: CASSHPFPDTGELFF.

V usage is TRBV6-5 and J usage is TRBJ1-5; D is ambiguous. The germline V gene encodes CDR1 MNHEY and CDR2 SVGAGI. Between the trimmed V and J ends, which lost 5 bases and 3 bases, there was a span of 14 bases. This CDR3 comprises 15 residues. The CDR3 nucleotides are TGTGCCAGCAGTCCCCGCCTAAAGCCCAATCAGCCCCAGCATTTT. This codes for CASSPRLKPNQPQHF.